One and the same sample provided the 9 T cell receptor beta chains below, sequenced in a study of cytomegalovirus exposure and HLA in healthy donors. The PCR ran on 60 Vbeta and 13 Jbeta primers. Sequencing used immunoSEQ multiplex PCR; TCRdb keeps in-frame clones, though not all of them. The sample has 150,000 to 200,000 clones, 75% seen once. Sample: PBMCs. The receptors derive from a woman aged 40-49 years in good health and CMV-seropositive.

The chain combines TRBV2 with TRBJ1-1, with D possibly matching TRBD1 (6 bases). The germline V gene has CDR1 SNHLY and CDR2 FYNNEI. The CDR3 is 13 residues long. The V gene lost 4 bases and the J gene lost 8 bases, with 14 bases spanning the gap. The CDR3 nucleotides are TGTGCCAGCAGTGGATGGACAGAGCCGGAAGCTTTCTTT. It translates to CASSGWTEPEAFF.

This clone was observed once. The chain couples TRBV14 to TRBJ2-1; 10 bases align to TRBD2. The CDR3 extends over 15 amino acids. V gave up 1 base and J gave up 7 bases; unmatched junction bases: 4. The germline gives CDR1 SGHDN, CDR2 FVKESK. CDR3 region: CASSQGQLAGNEQFF. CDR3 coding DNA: TGTGCCAGCAGCCAAGGACAACTAGCGGGGAATGAGCAGTTCTTC.

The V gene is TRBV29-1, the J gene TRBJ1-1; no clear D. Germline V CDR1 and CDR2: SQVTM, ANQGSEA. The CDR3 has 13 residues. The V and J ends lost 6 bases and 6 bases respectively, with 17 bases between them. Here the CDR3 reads CSVVASGEAEAFF. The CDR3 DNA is TGCAGCGTCGTCGCCTCCGGAGAAGCTGAAGCTTTCTTT.

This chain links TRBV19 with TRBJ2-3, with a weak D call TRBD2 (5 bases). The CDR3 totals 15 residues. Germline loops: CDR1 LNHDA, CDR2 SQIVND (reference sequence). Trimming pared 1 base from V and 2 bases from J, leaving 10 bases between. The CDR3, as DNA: TGTGCCAGTAGTATAGTCCTCGGGGACACAGATACGCAGTATTTT. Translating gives CASSIVLGDTDTQYF.

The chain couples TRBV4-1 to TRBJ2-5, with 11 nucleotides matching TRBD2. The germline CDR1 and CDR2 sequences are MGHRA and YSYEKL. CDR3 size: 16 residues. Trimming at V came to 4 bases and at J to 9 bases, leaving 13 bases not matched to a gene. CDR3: CASSPMLTSGDPAQYF. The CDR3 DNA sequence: TGCGCCAGCAGCCCCATGTTGACTAGCGGGGACCCGGCCCAGTACTTC.

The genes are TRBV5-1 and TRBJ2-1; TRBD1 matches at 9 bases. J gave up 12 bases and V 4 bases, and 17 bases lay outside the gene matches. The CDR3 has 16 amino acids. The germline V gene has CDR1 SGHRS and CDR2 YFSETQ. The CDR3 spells CASSPGGTGSLQGQFF. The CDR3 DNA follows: TGCGCCAGCAGCCCAGGGGGGACAGGGTCCTTGCAGGGGCAGTTCTTC. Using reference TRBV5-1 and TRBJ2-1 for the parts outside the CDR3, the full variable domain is KAGVTQTPRYLIKTRGQQVTLSCSPISGHRSVSWYQQTPGQGLQFLFEYFSETQRNKGNFPGRFSGRQFSNSRSEMNVSTLELGDSALYLCASSPGGTGSLQGQFFGPGTRLTVL.

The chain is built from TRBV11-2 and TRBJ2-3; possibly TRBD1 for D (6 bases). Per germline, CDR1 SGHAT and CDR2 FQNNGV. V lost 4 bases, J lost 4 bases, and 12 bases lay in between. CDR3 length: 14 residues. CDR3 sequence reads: CASSSWGHADTQYF. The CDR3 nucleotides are TGTGCCAGCAGCTCCTGGGGGCATGCAGATACGCAGTATTTT.

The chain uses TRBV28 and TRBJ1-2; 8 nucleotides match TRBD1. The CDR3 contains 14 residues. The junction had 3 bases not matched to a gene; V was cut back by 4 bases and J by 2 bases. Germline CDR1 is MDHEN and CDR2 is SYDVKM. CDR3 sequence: CASSYGQGNYGYTF. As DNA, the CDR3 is TGTGCCAGCAGTTACGGACAGGGAAACTATGGCTACACCTTC.

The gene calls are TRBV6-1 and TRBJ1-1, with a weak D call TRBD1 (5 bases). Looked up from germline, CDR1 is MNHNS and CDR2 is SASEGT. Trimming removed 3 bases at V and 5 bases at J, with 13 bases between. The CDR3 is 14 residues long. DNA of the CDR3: TGTGCCAGCAGTGAGGGACCCGGGGGTACTGAAGCTTTCTTT. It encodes CASSEGPGGTEAFF.